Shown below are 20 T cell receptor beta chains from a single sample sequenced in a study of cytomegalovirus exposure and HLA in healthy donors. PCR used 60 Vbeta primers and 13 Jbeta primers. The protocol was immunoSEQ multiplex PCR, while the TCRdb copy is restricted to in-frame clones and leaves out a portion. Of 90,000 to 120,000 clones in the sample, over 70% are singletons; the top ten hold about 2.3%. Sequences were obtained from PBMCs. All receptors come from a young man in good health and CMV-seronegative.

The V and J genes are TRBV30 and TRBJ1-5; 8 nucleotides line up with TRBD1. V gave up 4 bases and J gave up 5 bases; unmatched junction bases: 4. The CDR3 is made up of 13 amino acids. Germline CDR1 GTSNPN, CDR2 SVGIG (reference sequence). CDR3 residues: CAWTAQGDQPQHF. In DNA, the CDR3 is TGTGCCTGGACCGCACAGGGGGATCAGCCCCAGCATTTT.

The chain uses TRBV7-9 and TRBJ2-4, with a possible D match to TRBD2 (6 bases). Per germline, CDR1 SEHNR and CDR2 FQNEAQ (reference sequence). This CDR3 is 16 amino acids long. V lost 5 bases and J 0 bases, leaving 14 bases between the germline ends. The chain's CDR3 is CASSPSIAVAKNIQYF. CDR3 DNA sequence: TGTGCCAGCAGCCCGAGTATAGCGGTAGCCAAAAACATTCAGTACTTC.

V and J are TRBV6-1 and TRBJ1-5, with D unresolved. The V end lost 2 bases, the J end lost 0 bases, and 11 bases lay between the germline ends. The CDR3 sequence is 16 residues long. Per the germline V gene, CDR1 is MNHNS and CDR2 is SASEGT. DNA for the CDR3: TGTGCCAGCAGTGAACCCCCCGTTTATAGCAATCAGCCCCAGCATTTT. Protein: CASSEPPVYSNQPQHF.

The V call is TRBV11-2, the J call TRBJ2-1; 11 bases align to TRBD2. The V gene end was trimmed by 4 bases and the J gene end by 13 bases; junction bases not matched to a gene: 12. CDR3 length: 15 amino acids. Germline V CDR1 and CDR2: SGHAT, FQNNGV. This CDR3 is CASSSLAGGLYEQFF. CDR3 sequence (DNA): TGTGCCAGCAGCTCCTTAGCGGGGGGGCTCTACGAACAGTTCTTC.

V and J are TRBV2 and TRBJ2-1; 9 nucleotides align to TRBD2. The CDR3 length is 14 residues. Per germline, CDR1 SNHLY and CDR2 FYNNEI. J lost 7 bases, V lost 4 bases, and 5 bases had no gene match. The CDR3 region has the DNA TGTGCCAGCAGTGTTCTAGCGGGGCGGAATGAGCAGTTCTTC. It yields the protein CASSVLAGRNEQFF.

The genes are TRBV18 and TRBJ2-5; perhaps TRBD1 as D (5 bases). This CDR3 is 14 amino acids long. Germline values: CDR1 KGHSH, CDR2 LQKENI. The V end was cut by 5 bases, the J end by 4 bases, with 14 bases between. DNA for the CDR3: TGTGCCAGCTCATCGGACATAGGCCCAGAGACCCAGTACTTC. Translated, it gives CASSSDIGPETQYF.

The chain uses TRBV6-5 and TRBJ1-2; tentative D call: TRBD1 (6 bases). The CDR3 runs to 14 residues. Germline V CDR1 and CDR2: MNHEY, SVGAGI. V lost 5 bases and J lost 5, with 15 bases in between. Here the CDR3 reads CASSSGQREYGYTF. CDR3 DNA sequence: TGTGCCAGCAGTAGTGGACAGCGAGAGTATGGCTACACCTTC.

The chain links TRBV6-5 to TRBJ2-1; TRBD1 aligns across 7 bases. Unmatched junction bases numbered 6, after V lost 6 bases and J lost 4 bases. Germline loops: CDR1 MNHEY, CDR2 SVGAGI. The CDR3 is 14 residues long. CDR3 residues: CASSLGTVYNEQFF. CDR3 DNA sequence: TGTGCCAGCAGCCTGGGGACAGTTTACAATGAGCAGTTCTTC.

CDR3 coding DNA: TGTGCCAGCAGTCCCCTAGTCCAATTAGCGGGAGGGCCCCTACTAGTCGAGCAGTACTTC. Translated: CASSPLVQLAGGPLLVEQYF. The rearrangement links TRBV28 to TRBJ2-7; 11 nucleotides line up with TRBD2. Germline assignment: CDR1 MDHEN and CDR2 SYDVKM. The CDR3 totals 20 residues. Trimming took 5 bases from V and 6 from J; bases not matched to a gene: 24.

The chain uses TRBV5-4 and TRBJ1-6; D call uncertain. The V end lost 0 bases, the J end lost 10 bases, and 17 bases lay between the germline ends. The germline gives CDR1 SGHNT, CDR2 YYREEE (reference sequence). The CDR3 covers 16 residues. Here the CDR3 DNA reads TGTGCCAGCAGCTTGGATGGAGGGTTGGGCGGATCACCCCTCCACTTT. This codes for CASSLDGGLGGSPLHF.

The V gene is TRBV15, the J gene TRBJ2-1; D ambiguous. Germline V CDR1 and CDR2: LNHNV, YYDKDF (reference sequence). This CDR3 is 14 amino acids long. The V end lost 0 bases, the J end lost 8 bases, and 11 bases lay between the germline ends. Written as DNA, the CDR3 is TGTGCCACCAGCAGAGATCATAGCTCGGATGAGCAGTTCTTC. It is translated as CATSRDHSSDEQFF. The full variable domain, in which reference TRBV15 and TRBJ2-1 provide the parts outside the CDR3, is DAMVIQNPRYQVTQFGKPVTLSCSQTLNHNVMYWYQQKSSQAPKLLFHYYDKDFNNEADTPDNFQSRRPNTSFCFLDIRSPGLGDTAMYLCATSRDHSSDEQFFGPGTRLTVL.

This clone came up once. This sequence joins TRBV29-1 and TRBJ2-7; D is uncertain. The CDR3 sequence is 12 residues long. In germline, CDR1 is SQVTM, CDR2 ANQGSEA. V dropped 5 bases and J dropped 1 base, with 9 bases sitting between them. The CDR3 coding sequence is TGCAGCGTTACCCAGCGTTCCTACGAGCAGTACTTC. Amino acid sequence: CSVTQRSYEQYF.

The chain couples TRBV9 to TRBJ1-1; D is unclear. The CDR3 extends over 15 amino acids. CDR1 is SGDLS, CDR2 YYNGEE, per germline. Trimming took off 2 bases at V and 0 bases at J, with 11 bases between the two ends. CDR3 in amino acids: CASSVAGQLNTEAFF. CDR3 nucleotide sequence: TGTGCCAGCAGCGTTGCGGGTCAGCTGAACACTGAAGCTTTCTTT. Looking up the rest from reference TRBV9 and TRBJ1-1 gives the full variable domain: DSGVTQTPKHLITATGQRVTLRCSPRSGDLSVYWYQQSLDQGLQFLIQYYNGEERAKGNILERFSAQQFPDLHSELNLSSLELGDSALYFCASSVAGQLNTEAFFGQGTRLTVV.

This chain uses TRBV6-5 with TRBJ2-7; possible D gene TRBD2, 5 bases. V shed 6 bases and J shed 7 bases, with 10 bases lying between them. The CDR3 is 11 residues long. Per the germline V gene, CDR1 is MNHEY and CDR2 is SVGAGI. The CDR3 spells CASRRTGEQYF. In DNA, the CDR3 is TGTGCCAGCAGACGGACTGGGGAGCAGTACTTC.

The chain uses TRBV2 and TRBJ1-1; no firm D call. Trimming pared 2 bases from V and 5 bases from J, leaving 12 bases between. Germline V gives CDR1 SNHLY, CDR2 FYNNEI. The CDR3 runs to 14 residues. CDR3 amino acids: CASSELEIKTEAFF. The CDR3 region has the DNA TGTGCCAGCAGTGAACTGGAGATCAAGACTGAAGCTTTCTTT.

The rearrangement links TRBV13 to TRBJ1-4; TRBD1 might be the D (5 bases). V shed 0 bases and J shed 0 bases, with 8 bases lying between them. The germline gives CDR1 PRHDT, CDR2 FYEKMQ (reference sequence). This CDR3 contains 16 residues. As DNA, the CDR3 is TGTGCCAGCAGCTTAGGCCGGGGGGCAACTAATGAAAAACTGTTTTTT. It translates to CASSLGRGATNEKLFF.

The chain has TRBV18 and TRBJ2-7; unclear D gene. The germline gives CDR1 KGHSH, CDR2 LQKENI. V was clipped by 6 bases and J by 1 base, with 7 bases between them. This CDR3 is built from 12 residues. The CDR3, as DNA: TGTGCCAGCTCCATCAGTTCCTACGAGCAGTACTTC. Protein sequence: CASSISSYEQYF.

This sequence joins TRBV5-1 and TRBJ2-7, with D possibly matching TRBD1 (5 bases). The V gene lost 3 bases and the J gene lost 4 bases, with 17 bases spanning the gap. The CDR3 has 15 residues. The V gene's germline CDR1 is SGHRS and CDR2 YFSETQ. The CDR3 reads CASSWRRGGEYEQYF. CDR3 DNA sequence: TGCGCCAGCAGCTGGCGAAGGGGTGGGGAATACGAGCAGTACTTC.

CDR3 region: CASSLASGSSYEQYF. The CDR3 coding sequence is TGCGCCAGCAGCTTGGCTAGCGGGAGCTCCTACGAGCAGTACTTC. This chain uses TRBV5-1 with TRBJ2-7; the match to TRBD2 covers 10 bases. Germline V gene lookup returns CDR1 SGHRS and CDR2 YFSETQ. The CDR3 sequence is 15 residues long. J was trimmed by 0 bases and V by 0 bases; bases with no gene match: 0.

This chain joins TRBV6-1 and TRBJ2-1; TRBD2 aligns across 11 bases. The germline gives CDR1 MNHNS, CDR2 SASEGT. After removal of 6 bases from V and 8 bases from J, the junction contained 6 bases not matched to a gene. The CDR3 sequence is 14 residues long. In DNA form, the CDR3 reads TGTGCCAGCAGGACTAGCGGGGCGAGCGATGAGCAGTTCTTC. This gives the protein CASRTSGASDEQFF.